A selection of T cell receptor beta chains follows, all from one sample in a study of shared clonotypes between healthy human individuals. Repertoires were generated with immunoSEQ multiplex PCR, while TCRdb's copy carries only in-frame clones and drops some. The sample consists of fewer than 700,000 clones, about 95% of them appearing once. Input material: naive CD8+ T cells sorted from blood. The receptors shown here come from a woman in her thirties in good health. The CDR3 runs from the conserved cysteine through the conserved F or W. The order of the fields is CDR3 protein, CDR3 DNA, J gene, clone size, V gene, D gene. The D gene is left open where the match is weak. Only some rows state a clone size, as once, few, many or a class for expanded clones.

CDR3aa: CASSRPTVLNYGYTF
CDR3nt: TGTGCCAGCAGTAGGCCGACAGTACTTAACTATGGCTACACCTTC
j_gene: TRBJ1-2
abundance: NA
v_gene: TRBV28
d_gene: NA

CDR3aa: CASSGVGNTEAFF
CDR3nt: TGTGCCAGCAGTGGGGTAGGGAACACTGAAGCTTTCTTT
j_gene: TRBJ1-1
abundance: NA
v_gene: TRBV7-9
d_gene: NA

CDR3aa: CASSQVQGVLYEQYF
CDR3nt: TGCGCCAGCAGCCAAGTACAGGGGGTATTATACGAGCAGTACTTC
j_gene: TRBJ2-7
abundance: NA
v_gene: TRBV4-1
d_gene: TRBD1

CDR3aa: CASSTGQNYEQYF
CDR3nt: TGCGCCAGCAGCACGGGACAGAACTACGAGCAGTACTTC
j_gene: TRBJ2-7
abundance: NA
v_gene: TRBV5-1
d_gene: TRBD1

CDR3aa: CASSYRLAATYEQYF
CDR3nt: TGTGCCAGCAGTTACCGACTAGCGGCGACCTACGAGCAGTACTTC
j_gene: TRBJ2-7
abundance: NA
v_gene: TRBV28
d_gene: TRBD2

CDR3aa: CASSYDRGVRDEQYF
CDR3nt: TGTGCCAGCAGCTATGATCGAGGGGTTCGGGACGAGCAGTACTTC
j_gene: TRBJ2-7
abundance: NA
v_gene: TRBV28
d_gene: NA

CDR3aa: CASSLAGAGEQYF
CDR3nt: TGTGCCAGCAGTTTAGCAGGGGCGGGTGAGCAGTACTTC
j_gene: TRBJ2-7
abundance: NA
v_gene: TRBV27
d_gene: NA

CDR3aa: CASSLDTDTQYF
CDR3nt: TGTGCCAGCAGCTTGGACACAGATACGCAGTATTTT
j_gene: TRBJ2-3
abundance: few
v_gene: TRBV5-4
d_gene: NA

CDR3aa: CASSLVQGYEQYF
CDR3nt: TGTGCCAGCAGTTTAGTGCAGGGTTACGAGCAGTACTTC
j_gene: TRBJ2-7
abundance: NA
v_gene: TRBV27
d_gene: NA

CDR3aa: CASRAGHSSYNEQFF
CDR3nt: TGTGCCAGCAGGGCCGGTCACAGCTCCTACAATGAGCAGTTCTTC
j_gene: TRBJ2-1
abundance: NA
v_gene: TRBV28
d_gene: NA

CDR3aa: CASSLYSGVSYEQYF
CDR3nt: TGTGCCAGCAGTTTATATAGCGGAGTCTCCTACGAGCAGTACTTC
j_gene: TRBJ2-7
abundance: NA
v_gene: TRBV27
d_gene: NA

CDR3aa: CASSGDRTGAGLFF
CDR3nt: TGTGCCAGCAGCGGAGACAGGACCGGTGCGGGGCTGTTTTTT
j_gene: TRBJ1-4
abundance: NA
v_gene: TRBV28
d_gene: NA

CDR3aa: CASSPRDREQETQYF
CDR3nt: TGTGCCAGCAGCCCCCGGGACAGGGAACAAGAGACCCAGTACTTC
j_gene: TRBJ2-5
abundance: NA
v_gene: TRBV7-9
d_gene: TRBD1

CDR3aa: CASSVGHIDETQYF
CDR3nt: TGTGCCAGCAGCGTAGGGCATATCGATGAGACCCAGTACTTC
j_gene: TRBJ2-5
abundance: NA
v_gene: TRBV9
d_gene: NA

CDR3aa: CASSFSTSGRTNTGELFF
CDR3nt: TGTGCCAGCAGCTTCTCGACTAGCGGGAGGACCAACACCGGGGAGCTGTTTTTT
j_gene: TRBJ2-2
abundance: NA
v_gene: TRBV13
d_gene: TRBD2

CDR3aa: CASRTAGGPGNTIYF
CDR3nt: TGTGCCAGCAGAACCGCAGGGGGCCCTGGAAACACCATATATTTT
j_gene: TRBJ1-3
abundance: NA
v_gene: TRBV27
d_gene: TRBD1

CDR3aa: CASKGRSYEQYF
CDR3nt: TGTGCCAGCAAGGGGCGATCCTACGAGCAGTACTTC
j_gene: TRBJ2-7
abundance: NA
v_gene: TRBV2
d_gene: NA

CDR3aa: CASSLTNRVSSGNTIYF
CDR3nt: TGTGCCAGCAGCTTAACAAACAGAGTAAGCTCTGGAAACACCATATATTTT
j_gene: TRBJ1-3
abundance: NA
v_gene: TRBV7-9
d_gene: NA

CDR3aa: CASSVAPVAGGYNEQFF
CDR3nt: TGTGCCAGCAGCGTGGCTCCCGTAGCGGGAGGTTACAATGAGCAGTTCTTC
j_gene: TRBJ2-1
abundance: NA
v_gene: TRBV9
d_gene: TRBD2

CDR3aa: CATKTGGSYNEQFF
CDR3nt: TGTGCCACCAAGACAGGGGGGTCGTACAATGAGCAGTTCTTC
j_gene: TRBJ2-1
abundance: NA
v_gene: TRBV28
d_gene: TRBD1

CDR3aa: CASSYFEGAGSDTQYF
CDR3nt: TGTGCCAGCAGTTATTTCGAGGGAGCAGGATCAGATACGCAGTATTTT
j_gene: TRBJ2-3
abundance: once
v_gene: TRBV6-6
d_gene: NA

CDR3aa: CASRHGLVGGEQYF
CDR3nt: TGTGCCAGCAGGCACGGACTAGTAGGTGGGGAGCAGTACTTC
j_gene: TRBJ2-7
abundance: once
v_gene: TRBV11-2
d_gene: TRBD2

CDR3aa: CASSLVPTGGNTEAFF
CDR3nt: TGCGCCAGCAGCCTAGTACCCACTGGGGGAAACACTGAAGCTTTCTTT
j_gene: TRBJ1-1
abundance: NA
v_gene: TRBV4-1
d_gene: NA

CDR3aa: CASSHGTYEQYF
CDR3nt: TGTGCCAGCAGTCATGGGACCTACGAGCAGTACTTC
j_gene: TRBJ2-7
abundance: NA
v_gene: TRBV6-6
d_gene: NA